Listed here are 7 T cell receptor beta chains from one sample, sequenced in a study of technical replicates of blood from a few donors. Clones were sequenced by immunoSEQ multiplex PCR, and TCRdb holds only the in-frame ones, with some missing. Counted here are around 97,000 clones, about 95% occurring once; the ten biggest clones make up around 0.31%. Sequencing was done on a sample of T cells isolated from PBMCs. The receptors derive from a human donor in good health.

The CDR3 DNA follows: TGTGCCAGTAGCCGTAGCGGGAGGTACGAGCAGTACTTC. Protein product: CASSRSGRYEQYF. V gene TRBV19 combines with J gene TRBJ2-7; the match to TRBD2 covers 10 bases. With 6 bases clipped from V and 4 bases from J, the junction kept 3 bases outside the gene matches. Germline assignment: CDR1 LNHDA and CDR2 SQIVND (reference sequence). This CDR3 spans 13 amino acids.

This rearrangement joins TRBV10-3 to TRBJ2-7; weak D call: TRBD2 (5 bases). Germline V gene lookup returns CDR1 ENHRY and CDR2 SYGVKD. This CDR3 is built from 14 residues. Trimming left V 2 bases short and J 5 bases short, with 13 bases between. DNA of the CDR3: TGTGCCATCAGTGAGCAGCGGTCTCACAACGAGCAGTACTTC. It translates to CAISEQRSHNEQYF.

The chain employs TRBV7-6 and TRBJ2-7; D perhaps matches TRBD2 (6 bases). The CDR3 spans 13 residues. Trimming stripped 1 base from V and 4 bases from J, with 8 bases between. Germline V CDR1 and CDR2: SGHVS, FNYEAQ. CDR3 sequence reads: CASSLGGEYEQYF. Written as DNA, the CDR3 is TGTGCCAGCAGCTTAGGGGGGGAGTACGAGCAGTACTTC. Complete variable domain (other parts from reference TRBV7-6 and TRBJ2-7): GAGVSQSPRYKVTKRGQDVALRCDPISGHVSLYWYRQALGQGPEFLTYFNYEAQQDKSGLPNDRFSAERPEGSISTLTIQRTEQRDSAMYRCASSLGGEYEQYFGPGTRLTVT.

V usage is TRBV6-5 and J usage is TRBJ2-1, with a tentative D call TRBD1 (5 bases). V lost 3 bases and J lost 8, with 11 bases in between. Germline-derived CDR1 and CDR2 are MNHEY and SVGAGI. This CDR3 contains 13 residues. CDR3 DNA: TGTGCCAGCAGTTATCAGGGTTGGGATGAGCAGTTCTTC. It is translated as CASSYQGWDEQFF.

The gene calls are TRBV19 and TRBJ1-1; TRBD1 might be the D (5 bases). Trimming stripped 4 bases from V and 4 bases from J, with 10 bases between. The length of the CDR3 is 13 residues. Germline CDR1 is LNHDA and CDR2 is SQIVND (reference sequence). This chain's CDR3 is CASSSQGGTEAFF. As DNA, the CDR3 is TGTGCCAGTAGTAGTCAGGGAGGCACTGAAGCTTTCTTT.

The V and J genes are TRBV6-5 and TRBJ1-5; D gene ambiguous. V dropped 5 bases and J dropped 7 bases, with 12 bases sitting between them. CDR1 and CDR2 (germline): MNHEY, SVGAGI. The CDR3 is made up of 13 amino acids. The CDR3: CASSPGVGQPQHF. CDR3 nucleotides: TGTGCCAGCAGTCCCGGGGTTGGACAGCCCCAGCATTTT.

The J gene is TRBJ2-1, the V gene TRBV2; 8 nucleotides match TRBD2. V was clipped by 6 bases and J by 6 bases; unmatched bases: 10. This CDR3 contains 15 residues. Germline lookup yields CDR1 SNHLY and CDR2 FYNNEI. The CDR3 loop is CASRRSGGGINEQFF. The CDR3 region has the DNA TGTGCCAGCAGGCGGTCGGGAGGGGGGATCAATGAGCAGTTCTTC.